The text below deals with one TCR beta chain. In the source study's methods: From reference gene primer amplification, estimates of nucleated cell counts were derived. The repertoire was sequenced with immunoSEQ multiplex PCR; TCRdb's copy has only in-frame clones and lacks some. Clone size and the V and J calls come from that table; the DNA yielded D and trimming. The sample lists around 150,000 clones; 75% to 85% were seen once. This specimen belongs to a study of blood T cell repertoires in COVID-19. Overall study: The United States, Italy and Spain supplied acute and convalescent COVID-19 samples. The analysed material was cDNA or gDNA that came from T cells, B-cell-depleted T cells, or PBMCs.

V was cut by 5 bases and J by 1 base, with 12 bases left in between. The V gene's germline CDR1 is MNHEY and CDR2 SVGEGT. This CDR3 is 15 amino acids long. The specimen sequenced was peripheral blood. The source is a woman aged 50 to 60 in a cohort sampled during active or convalescent COVID-19. The rearrangement links TRBV6-2 or TRBV6-3 to TRBJ2-1; D remains unclear. The CDR3 spells CASSQVFGSYNEQFF. CDR3 in DNA: TGTGCCAGCAGTCAGGTTTTTGGGTCCTACAATGAGCAGTTCTTC.